A selection of T cell receptor beta chains follows, all from one sample in a study of Ad26.COV2.S vaccination and SARS-CoV-2 variants. The table came from immunoSEQ multiplex PCR; TCRdb's copy has only in-frame clones and leaves some out. The sample has roughly 500,000 clones; around 88% are singletons. Source: peripheral blood, taken in a trial of Ad26.COV2.S vaccine versus placebo. These receptors came from a person aged 18-60 years who received the Ad26.COV2.S COVID-19 vaccine or a placebo. The CDR3 runs from the conserved cysteine through the conserved F or W. Each record gives: J gene, D gene, V gene, clone size, CDR3 length, CDR3 protein. D genes are given only for firm matches. Size values are once, few and many counts, or a class for expanded clones, and some rows have none.

>TRBJ1-2|NA|TRBV3-1/TRBV3-2|NA|19
CASSHPGGPVPGAVYGYTF
>TRBJ1-5|NA|TRBV7-9|NA|15
CASSFMGNSNQPQHF
>TRBJ1-4|NA|TRBV9|NA|15
CASSATTATNEKLFF
>TRBJ1-1|NA|TRBV15|NA|17
CATSRELDARMNTEAFF
>TRBJ2-2|NA|TRBV4-2|NA|13
CASSQEVAGELFF
>TRBJ2-3|NA|TRBV9|NA|15
CASSVALGRADTQYF
>TRBJ2-7|TRBD2|TRBV11-2|NA|10
CASSGGVQYF
>TRBJ1-1|NA|TRBV6-1|NA|14
CASSEAPGFISAFF
>TRBJ2-1|TRBD2|TRBV7-2|NA|15
CASSSTSGNYNEQFF
>TRBJ2-1|NA|TRBV29-1|NA|12
CSVEVGVNEQFF
>TRBJ1-2|NA|TRBV9|NA|13
CASSPPGGYGYTF
>TRBJ2-7|NA|TRBV27|few|14
CASSFRGPMFEQYF
>TRBJ2-7|NA|TRBV7-2|NA|13
CASSLPGPYEQYF
>TRBJ1-1|NA|TRBV28|once|14
CASSLAAVHTEAFF
>TRBJ1-1|NA|TRBV3-1/TRBV3-2|NA|13
CASSETRDTEAFF
>TRBJ2-3|NA|TRBV28|NA|13
CASSLLGTDTQYF
>TRBJ2-7|TRBD1|TRBV28|NA|14
CASRLSGTAYEQYF
>TRBJ2-1|TRBD2|TRBV9|NA|15
CASSATSGTLNEQFF
>TRBJ2-7|NA|TRBV29-1|NA|12
CSVQGTPYEQYF
>TRBJ2-7|TRBD2|TRBV9|NA|15
CASSVGTSGFYEQYF
>TRBJ2-1|TRBD2|TRBV7-6|NA|16
CASSPDPGRAGNEQFF
>TRBJ1-2|NA|TRBV19|NA|16
CASSTPTPAGAYGYTF
>TRBJ2-2|NA|TRBV9|NA|16
CASSVQGRTNTGELFF
>TRBJ2-2|TRBD2|TRBV19|NA|15
CASSLLAGATGELFF
>TRBJ2-2|TRBD2|TRBV6-5|many|15
CASSRGLAGVGELFF
>TRBJ2-3|TRBD1|TRBV18|once|15
CASSPLGQGTDTQYF
>TRBJ1-3|NA|TRBV7-2|NA|16
CASSALGEVVGNTIYF
>TRBJ2-7|TRBD2|TRBV2|NA|14
CASSVLTSGSEQYF
>TRBJ1-2|NA|TRBV28|NA|14
CASSLPASNYGYTF
>TRBJ2-1|NA|TRBV24-1|NA|16
CATSDPTGGSYNEQFF
>TRBJ1-5|NA|TRBV12-3/TRBV12-4|NA|13
CATSSAENQPQHF
>TRBJ2-7|NA|TRBV9|NA|16
CASSVALGTGSYEQYF
>TRBJ2-7|NA|TRBV7-6|NA|18
CASSLAFTPFKSAYEQYF
>TRBJ2-1|NA|TRBV20-1|NA|11
CSARRVDEQFF
>TRBJ1-1|NA|TRBV21-1|NA|13
CASSKRDSLRAFF
>TRBJ2-5|NA|TRBV5-1|NA|14
CASSLQGYQETQYF
>TRBJ2-1|NA|TRBV5-4|few|11
CASSYRYEQFF
>TRBJ2-2|NA|TRBV12-3/TRBV12-4|once|13
CASSLENTGELFF
>TRBJ2-2|NA|TRBV7-9|NA|18
CASSLRQGRGSNTGELFF
>TRBJ2-3|NA|TRBV5-1|NA|15
CASSLAGRGGDTQYF
>TRBJ1-3|NA|TRBV5-1|NA|14
CASSLESEVDTIYF
>TRBJ1-4|NA|TRBV4-2|NA|14
CASSQASDREKLFF